The T cell receptor (beta chain) described here comes from a study of beta chain features in type 1 diabetes. Germline values: CDR1 SNHLY, CDR2 FYNNEI. The CDR3 length is 14 residues. Between the trimmed V and J ends, which lost 3 bases and 0 bases, there was a span of 8 bases. This clone was seen only a few times. TCRB transcripts that were expressed got sequenced, as all of the isolated RNA had been reverse transcribed. Profiled with immunoSEQ multiplex PCR; TCRdb holds only in-frame clones, not every one. The sample lists some 360,000 clones; about 19% were seen once. A sort by CD45RO/CCR7/CD25/CD127/CD95/CD27 yielded CD4+ naive, central memory, regulatory and stem cell-like memory cells.

Sample: naive CD4+ T cells from blood. The gene calls are TRBV2 and TRBJ1-1; TRBD1 is a possible D gene (5 bases). The receptor's source is a woman in her late teens or twenties in good health. CDR3 coding DNA: TGTGCCAGCAGTGATACAGGCATGAACACTGAAGCTTTCTTT. Encoded protein: CASSDTGMNTEAFF.